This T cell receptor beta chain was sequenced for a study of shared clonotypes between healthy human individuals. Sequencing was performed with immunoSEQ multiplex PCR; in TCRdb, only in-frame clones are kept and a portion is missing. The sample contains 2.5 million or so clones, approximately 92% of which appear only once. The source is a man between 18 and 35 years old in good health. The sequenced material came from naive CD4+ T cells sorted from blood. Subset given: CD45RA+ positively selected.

CDR3 region: CASSQARDRGTEAFF. CDR3 DNA: TGCGCCAGCAGCCAAGCACGGGACAGGGGAACTGAAGCTTTCTTT. The J gene is TRBJ1-1, the V gene TRBV4-3, with 10 bases lining up with TRBD1. The trim removed 1 base at V and 5 bases at J, leaving 4 bases unmatched. The CDR3 spans 15 residues. Germline V gene sequence: CDR1 LGHNA, CDR2 YSLEER.